This TCR beta chain derives from a study of early T cells in non-severe SARS-CoV-2 infection. A single record per CDR3 protein comes from TCRdb applying MiXCR to the 5' RACE reads. This sample has approximately 37,000 distinct CDR3 sequences, with approximately 5.9% found just once. This clonotype was picked up many times. The material was whole blood, obtained at baseline. The clonotype was recovered from an adult who was a healthcare worker with PCR-confirmed SARS-CoV-2 infection or an uninfected control (not recorded which).

The CDR3 DNA follows: TGCAGTGCTACCTTACAGGGAGGCACTGAAGCTTTCTTT. This codes for CSATLQGGTEAFF. The chain recombines TRBV20-1 with TRBJ1-1, with D possibly being TRBD1 (6 bases). The CDR3 consists of 13 residues. The germline V gene has CDR1 DFQATT and CDR2 SNEGSKA (reference sequence). The ends were cut back, 4 bases at V and 4 bases at J, with 13 bases in the middle.